A single T cell receptor (beta chain) is shown here with its context. Its recognized antigen is unknown. Base qualities are not provided; no much larger clone lies one nucleotide away. These data are taken from a study of shared clonotypes between healthy human individuals (dated by TCRdb to 2018 to 2021). For context, the study as a whole: Three men and a couple of women, aged 18 to 49 years, made up the cohort. Blood TCR repertoires of about 5 healthy adults were deeply sequenced to estimate repertoire size and the extent of clonotype sharing between individuals. Leukapheresis yielded between about 0.8 and 8.9 billion PBMCs per donor. To increase sequencing depth and limit assay-specific biases, TCR repertoire library preparation and sequencing were carried out by different laboratories using diverse techniques. For each donor, CD4 naive and CD4 memory were each given three plates, CD8 naive was given two plates, and CD8 memory was given one plate.

The CDR3 sequence holds 12 residues, the cysteine and phenylalanine included. Only CDR3 DNA is held: 36 bases, read in frame from base 1. V loses 4 bases, J loses 6 bases, and the germline ends lie 9 bases apart. CDR1 and CDR2 were assigned from the germline V gene as ENHRY and SYGVKD. The donors were healthy, HIV-negative adults who had no recently reported acute infections or vaccinations. All donors were Caucasian adults living in Nashville, Tennessee, USA. CD4+ T cells were enriched through magnetic negative selection, after which naive cells were positively selected on CD45RA and the remaining negative fraction served as the memory subset. Blood was obtained by leukapheresis, after which PBMCs were separated by Ficoll-Histopaque density gradient centrifugation and cryopreserved in liquid nitrogen vapor phase. Analytical flow cytometry was used to check the purity and quantity of each magnetically sorted T cell population. Genomic DNA was isolated from each sorted fraction and quantified by UV absorbance on a Nanodrop 2000c.

TCR CDR3 regions were amplified from genomic DNA by multiplex PCR using the deep immunoSEQ assay. For each cell subset, the extracted genomic DNA was distributed evenly across all wells of several immunoSEQ 96-well plates, and each plate served as one replicate. For sorted subsets, 200 to 250 ng of genomic DNA, equivalent to around 31,000 T cell genomes, went into each replicate PCR. Purified libraries were quantified with a Qubit 3.0 fluorometer, sized on a Bioanalyzer 2100, and re-quantified with the KAPA Library Quantification kit. Every immunoSEQ 96-well plate was sequenced on a dedicated single-read 150-cycle Illumina NextSeq 550 flow cell. In the source study's methods: Because the immunoSEQ output included only junctional sequences and no quality scores, the filtering could not be the same as the filtering used for full-length reads. Sequences were annotated with PyIR, a Python wrapper for IgBLAST v1.9, and V/J genes and CDR3 were assigned using IMGT germline references. Any read was removed if the V/J assignment was weak (E-value above 1e-6), the CDR3 was missing, or the read contained stop codons, out-of-frame junctions, or ambiguous translated residues. A V3J clonotype was defined by an identical inferred V gene, J gene, and CDR3 amino acid sequence. Percentage overlap between repertoires was calculated by dividing the number of shared unique clonotypes by the size of the smaller repertoire. Three approaches were used to assess repertoire richness: RTK rarefaction, the Chao1 estimator, and Recon v2.1 estimates of unobserved clonotypes. For all TCRbeta clonotypes obtained by the gDNA method from a few donors, generation probabilities were computed with OLGA. The clones in this table, taken by TCRdb from immuneACCESS, are in-frame only. Not every clone is retained; where verified, under half of the shortfall comes from an unresolved V gene, and the cause of the rest is unknown. The V and J calls and clone size are taken from that table; D and trimming were inferred from the DNA. A total of about 2,500,000 clones appear in this sample, 85% to 95% of them only once. Roughly 0.15% of the sample is in the top ten clones.

The paper's findings and limits, for the study overall: Incomplete sequencing was indicated by rarefaction of sorted-subset datasets, despite the large sequencing depth. Compared with non-shared clonotypes, the clonotypes found in all four sorted-subset donors had higher generation probabilities. When a handful of donors were compared, the shared fraction of clonotypes was approximately 5% for naive CD4, around 3.6% for naive CD8, more than 2% for memory CD4, and under 0.5% for memory CD8. Larger estimated clonotype richness was generally found for naive subsets than for memory subsets. The small number of donors limited the genetic and exposure-history diversity represented. Pairwise subsampling led to the expectation that sequencing depth would affect the degree of clonotype sharing among donors. Sampling was limited to blood, and TCR repertoires in tissue likely differ from TCR repertoires in blood.

Sequenced material: naive CD4+ T cells sorted from blood. What this sample's cell subset or site label stands for: CD45RA+ positively selected. The rearranged chain carries TRBV10-3 and TRBJ1-1; the D gene is not confidently resolved. This clonotype was obtained from a man younger than 35 in good health. For the CDR3, the sequence is CAISGGLAEAFF. The DNA reads TGTGCCATCAGTGGAGGGTTGGCTGAAGCTTTCTTT.